This T cell receptor beta chain was profiled in a study of blood T cell repertoires in COVID-19. In the study overall: Acute and convalescent COVID-19 specimens originated in the United States, Italy and Spain. Sample material is recorded as cDNA or gDNA derived from T cells, B-cell-depleted T cells, or PBMCs.

How the authors handled the data: Researchers report that nucleated cell counts were estimated from reference gene primer amplification. Sequenced by immunoSEQ multiplex PCR; TCRdb stores in-frame clones only, minus some. The V and J calls and clone size are taken from that table; D and trimming were inferred from the DNA. The profile shows about 210,000 clones, approximately 91% of them singletons. The receptor was isolated from a man aged 35 to 55 with acute or convalescent COVID-19. Material: peripheral blood.

Here the CDR3 reads CASSLMSRLITEAFF. For the CDR3, the DNA is TGTGCCAGCAGCTTAATGTCGAGACTGATCACTGAAGCTTTCTTT. The chain uses TRBV7-2 and TRBJ1-1; D is uncertain. This CDR3 comprises 15 residues. With 2 bases removed from V and 4 bases from J, the gap between germline ends came to 14 bases. Germline V gives CDR1 SGHTA, CDR2 FQGNSA.